This record concerns one T cell receptor beta chain sequence. This specimen belongs to a study of blood T cell repertoires in COVID-19. Original processing notes: Reference gene primers were amplified, and this amplification served to estimate nucleated cell counts. The repertoire was sequenced with immunoSEQ multiplex PCR; TCRdb's copy has only in-frame clones and lacks some. V and J calls plus clone size are reproduced from that table; the DNA served to infer D and trimming. The data contain 90,000 to 110,000 clones, less than 85% of them seen just once; the ten biggest clones take up around a sixth. J was trimmed by 2 bases and V by 8 bases; bases with no gene match: 8. The CDR3 is 13 residues long. CDR1 SQVTM and CDR2 ANQGSEA come from the germline V gene.

The genes are TRBV29-1 and TRBJ2-5; the match to TRBD1 covers 7 bases. The origin of this receptor is a woman aged 60-70 years with acute or convalescent COVID-19. The sequencing sample was made of peripheral blood. CDR3 region: CSLLGTDQETQYF. CDR3 nucleotide sequence: TGCAGCCTCCTAGGGACAGATCAAGAGACCCAGTACTTC.